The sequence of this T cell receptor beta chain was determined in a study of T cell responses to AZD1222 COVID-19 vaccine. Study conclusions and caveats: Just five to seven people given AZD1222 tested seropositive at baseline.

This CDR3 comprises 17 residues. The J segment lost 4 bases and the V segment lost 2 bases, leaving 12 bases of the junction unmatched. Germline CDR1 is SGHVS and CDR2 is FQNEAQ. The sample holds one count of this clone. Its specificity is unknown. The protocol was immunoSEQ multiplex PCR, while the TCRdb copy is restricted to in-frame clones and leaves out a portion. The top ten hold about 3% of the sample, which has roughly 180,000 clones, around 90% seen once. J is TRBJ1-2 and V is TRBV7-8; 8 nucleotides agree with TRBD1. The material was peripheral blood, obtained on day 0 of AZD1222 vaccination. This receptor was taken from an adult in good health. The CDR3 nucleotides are TGTGCCAGCAGCTTAAAACCGAGAGGACAGGGAATCTATGGCTACACCTTC. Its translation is CASSLKPRGQGIYGYTF.